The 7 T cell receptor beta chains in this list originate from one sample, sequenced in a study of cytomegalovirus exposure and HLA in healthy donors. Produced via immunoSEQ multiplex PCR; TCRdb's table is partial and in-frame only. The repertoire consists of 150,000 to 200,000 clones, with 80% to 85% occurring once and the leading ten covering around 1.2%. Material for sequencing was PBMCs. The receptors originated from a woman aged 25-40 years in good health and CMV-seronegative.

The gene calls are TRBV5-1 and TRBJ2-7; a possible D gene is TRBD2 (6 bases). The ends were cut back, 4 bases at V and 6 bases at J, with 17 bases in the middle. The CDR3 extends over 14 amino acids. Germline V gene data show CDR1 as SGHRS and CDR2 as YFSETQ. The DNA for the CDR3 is TGCGCCAGCAGCCCTAAGACTAGTCGAAGCGAGCAGTACTTC. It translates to CASSPKTSRSEQYF.

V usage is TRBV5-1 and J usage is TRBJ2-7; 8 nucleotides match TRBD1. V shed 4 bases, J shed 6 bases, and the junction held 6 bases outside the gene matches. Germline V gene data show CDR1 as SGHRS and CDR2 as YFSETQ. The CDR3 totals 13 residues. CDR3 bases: TGCGCCAGCAGCCATGACAGGGGCTCCGAGCAGTACTTC. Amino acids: CASSHDRGSEQYF.

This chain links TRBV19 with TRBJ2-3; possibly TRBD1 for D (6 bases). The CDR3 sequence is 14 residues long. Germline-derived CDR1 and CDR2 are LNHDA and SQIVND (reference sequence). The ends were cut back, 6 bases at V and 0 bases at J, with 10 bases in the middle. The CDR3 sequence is CASSPDRSTDTQYF. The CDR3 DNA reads TGTGCCAGTAGCCCCGACAGGAGCACAGATACGCAGTATTTT.

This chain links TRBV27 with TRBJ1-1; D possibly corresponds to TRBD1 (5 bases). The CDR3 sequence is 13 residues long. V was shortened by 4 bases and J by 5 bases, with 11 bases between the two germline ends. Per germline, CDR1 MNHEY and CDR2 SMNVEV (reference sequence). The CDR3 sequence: CASSSTYRTEAFF. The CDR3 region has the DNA TGTGCCAGCAGTTCTACCTACAGGACTGAAGCTTTCTTT.

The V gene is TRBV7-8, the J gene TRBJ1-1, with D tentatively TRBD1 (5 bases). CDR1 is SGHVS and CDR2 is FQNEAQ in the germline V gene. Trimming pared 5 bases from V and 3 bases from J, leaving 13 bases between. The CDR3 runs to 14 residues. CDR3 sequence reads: CASSRRRGDTEAFF. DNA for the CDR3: TGTGCCAGCAGCAGGCGCCGGGGGGACACTGAAGCTTTCTTT.

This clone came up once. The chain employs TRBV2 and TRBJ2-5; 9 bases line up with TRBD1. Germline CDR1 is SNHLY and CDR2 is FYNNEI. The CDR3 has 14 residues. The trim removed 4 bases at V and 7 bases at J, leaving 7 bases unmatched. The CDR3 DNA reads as TGTGCCAGCAGTGTGGGACAGGGAGGAGGGACCCAGTACTTC. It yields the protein CASSVGQGGGTQYF.

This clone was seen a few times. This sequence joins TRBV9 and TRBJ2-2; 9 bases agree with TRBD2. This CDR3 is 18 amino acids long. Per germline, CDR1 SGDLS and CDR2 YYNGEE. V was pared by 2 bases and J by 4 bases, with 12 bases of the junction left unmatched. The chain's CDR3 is CASSVRSGGTDPTGELFF. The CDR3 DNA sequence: TGTGCCAGCAGCGTCCGTAGCGGGGGAACGGACCCCACCGGGGAGCTGTTTTTT.